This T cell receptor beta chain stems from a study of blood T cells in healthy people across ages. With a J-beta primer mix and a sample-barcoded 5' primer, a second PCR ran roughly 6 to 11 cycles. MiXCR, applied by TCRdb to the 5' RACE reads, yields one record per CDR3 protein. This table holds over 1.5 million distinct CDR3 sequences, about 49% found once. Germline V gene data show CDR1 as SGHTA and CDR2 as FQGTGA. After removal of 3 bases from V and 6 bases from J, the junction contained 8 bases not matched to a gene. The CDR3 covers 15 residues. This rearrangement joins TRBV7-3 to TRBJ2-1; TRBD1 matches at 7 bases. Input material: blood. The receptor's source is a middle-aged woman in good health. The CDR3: CASSFDRVLCNEQFF. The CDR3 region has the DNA TGTGCCAGCAGCTTCGACAGGGTCCTTTGCAATGAGCAGTTCTTC. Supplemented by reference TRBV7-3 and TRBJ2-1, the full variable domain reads GAGVSQTPSNKVTEKGKYVELRCDPISGHTALYWYRQSLGQGPEFLIYFQGTGAADDSGLPNDRFFAVRPEGSVSTLKIQRTERGDSAVYLCASSFDRVLCNEQFFGPGTRLTVL.